The source of this T cell receptor beta chain is a study of blood T cell repertoires in COVID-19. Study details: PBMCs, B-cell-depleted T cells, or T cells provided the cDNA or gDNA that made up the material.

Per the original data handling: Using reference gene primer amplification, nucleated cell counts were estimated. Sequencing was performed with immunoSEQ multiplex PCR; in TCRdb, only in-frame clones are kept and a portion is missing. V and J calls and clone size come straight from that table; D and trimming were deduced from the DNA. The table has 200,000 to 250,000 clones, around 87% seen once. Each participant's cohort was designated according to participant-reported clinical history. All recovered Cohort 3 donors got two negative PCRs, got clearance, or saw symptom resolution. Germline V gives CDR1 SGHAT, CDR2 FQDESV (reference sequence). This CDR3 has 13 residues. The V gene end was trimmed by 3 bases and the J gene end by 5 bases; junction bases not matched to a gene: 3.

The source of this sequence is a woman in her forties or fifties who had recovered from COVID-19. Sequencing input: PBMCs or T cells enriched from blood (not recorded which). The chain is built from TRBV11-1 and TRBJ2-5, with 7 positions matching TRBD2. This CDR3 is CASSFRLAETQYF. The CDR3 DNA sequence: TGTGCCAGCAGCTTCAGACTAGCTGAGACCCAGTACTTC.